This TCR beta chain was retrieved from a study of cytomegalovirus exposure and HLA in healthy donors. PCR employed 60 Vbeta and 13 Jbeta primers. Here immunoSEQ multiplex PCR was the method, and the copy in TCRdb shows in-frame clones only, minus some. The data show around 200,000 clones, with around 83% seen just once and 1.6% held by the top ten. General study results and limits: Around 18,000 TCR beta sequences were associated with HLA alleles at 0.05 false discovery rate in a later analysis. Many donors shared some public TCRs, even though most TCR sequences were rare. The records held CMV serostatus as the only immune exposure information.

The CDR3 sequence is 15 residues long. Germline-derived CDR1 and CDR2 are SGHRS and YFSETQ. The V and J ends lost 4 bases and 2 bases, in that order; junction bases with no gene match: 5. Comments on this clone: Its antigen remains unidentified.

The chain has TRBV5-1 and TRBJ2-3, with 9 positions matching TRBD1. The sequenced sample was PBMCs. This receptor was identified in a man in his fifties in good health and CMV-seronegative. CDR3 protein: CASSPTGGPTDTQYF. CDR3 DNA: TGCGCCAGCAGCCCGACAGGGGGTCCCACAGATACGCAGTATTTT. Complete variable domain (other parts from reference TRBV5-1 and TRBJ2-3): KAGVTQTPRYLIKTRGQQVTLSCSPISGHRSVSWYQQTPGQGLQFLFEYFSETQRNKGNFPGRFSGRQFSNSRSEMNVSTLELGDSALYLCASSPTGGPTDTQYFGPGTRLTVL.